This T cell receptor (beta chain) originates from a study of OX40 agonist ivuxolimab in advanced cancers. Study-wide context: Earlier anti-PD-1, anti-PD-L1 or anti-CTLA-4 therapy was permitted; 30% to 50% had received some. Study findings and constraints: Not determined was the antigen specificity of the expanded peripheral T cells.

Blood samples were obtained at baseline, cycle 4 day 1, and cycle 7 day 1. Comment on this clone: Its target is unknown.

Some clones are missing from TCRdb's copy, which holds only in-frame ones; the method was immunoSEQ multiplex PCR. Of about 70,000 clones in the sample, about 85% were seen once. V lost 6 bases to trimming and J lost 4 bases; unmatched junction nucleotides: 8. The CDR3 consists of 13 residues. Germline V gene data show CDR1 as SQVTM and CDR2 as ANQGSEA. The V and J genes are TRBV29-1 and TRBJ1-2, with TRBD1 matching over 7 bases. This receptor was taken from an adult with an advanced solid tumor such as melanoma, head and neck, liver or kidney cancer. The source was CD4+ or CD8+ T cells sorted from blood, collected in a trial of the OX40 agonist ivuxolimab. CDR3 amino acids: CSVTRDRRYGYTF. The CDR3, as DNA: TGCAGCGTGACCCGGGACAGACGCTATGGCTACACCTTC. Full variable domain (rest looked up from reference TRBV29-1 and TRBJ1-2): SAVISQKPSRDICQRGTSLTIQCQVDSQVTMMFWYRQQPGQSLTLIATANQGSEATYESGFVIDKFPISRPNLTFSTLTVSNMSPEDSSIYLCSVTRDRRYGYTFGSGTRLTVV.